A single T cell receptor beta chain is shown here with its context. No DNA is shown, since the ends of the CDR3 on it are uncertain; the CDR3 is the one TCRdb lists. Sample-barcoded 5' priming and a J-beta primer mix drove a second PCR of roughly 6 to 12 cycles. TCRdb fed the 5' RACE reads into MiXCR, producing one record per CDR3 protein. The sample lists 1.5 million or so distinct CDR3 sequences; roughly 43% were seen once. This sample was taken from a study of blood T cells in healthy people across ages. Individuals who donated were healthy Caucasians from Russia aged roughly 6 to 90. This TCR was recovered from a woman younger than 30 in good health. The specimen was blood.

This chain's CDR3 is CSVDGQGSGYGCTF. V and J are TRBV29-1 and TRBJ1-2; TRBD1, the D gene given by the table, was not confirmed from the DNA. Germline values: CDR1 SQVTM, CDR2 ANQGSEA. The CDR3 region is 14 residues in length, termini included.